This entry describes one TCR beta chain. V lost 7 bases, J lost 1 base, and 28 bases lay in between. CDR3 length: 18 amino acids. The germline CDR1 and CDR2 sequences are SQVTM and ANQGSEA. TCR beta CDR3 regions were amplified from RNA transcripts. TCR CDR3 underwent first-round RT-PCR with the HTBI primer set. TCRdb reprocessed the multiplex PCR reads with MiXCR, giving one entry per CDR3 protein. This sample has around 720,000 distinct CDR3 sequences, with over 35% found just once. This specimen comes from a study of T cells in Graves' hyperthyroidism and ophthalmopathy. V usage is TRBV29-1 and J usage is TRBJ1-1; the D gene is possibly TRBD1 (5 bases). Sequencing was performed on blood. The source of this sequence is a woman aged 40-49 years with Graves' hyperthyroidism. This chain's CDR3 is CSALRASGDRPENTEAFF. The DNA for the CDR3 is TGCAGCGCCCTTAGGGCTAGCGGGGACCGCCCAGAGAACACTGAAGCTTTCTTT.